This T cell receptor beta chain originates from a study of cytotoxic CD8 clonotypes in ibrutinib-treated CLL. Study-wide context: Collecting the response samples happened after a median 12 months of treatment, with a range of 6 to 36. Mean yields were about 280,000 productive templates and tens of thousands of productive rearrangements per sample.

CDR3 length: 14 residues. The J segment lost 4 bases and the V segment lost 5 bases, leaving 8 bases of the junction unmatched. Germline-derived CDR1 and CDR2 are SGHVS and FNYEAQ. Study-wide findings and caveats: Clonality (at baseline) was higher than in age-matched healthy donors and tracked circulating CD8+ T-cell counts. Clonotypes that were public were uncommon, and they contracted or stayed stable on treatment.

Sequencing was performed with immunoSEQ multiplex PCR; in TCRdb, only in-frame clones are kept and a portion is missing. The table has 130,000 to 150,000 clones, 75% to 95% seen once. Details on this clone: Its antigen is as yet unknown.

This receptor was identified in a human donor with chronic lymphocytic leukemia. The specimen was PBMCs, collected after 12 months of ibrutinib treatment. The chain is built from TRBV7-6 and TRBJ2-7; 7 bases match TRBD1. The CDR3 region is CASSPQGSVYEQYF. CDR3 nucleotides: TGTGCCAGCAGCCCACAGGGGAGCGTTTACGAGCAGTACTTC.